Listed below are T cell receptor beta chains from one sample, sequenced in a study of blood T cells in healthy people across ages. TCRdb analysed the 5' RACE reads with MiXCR anew, one entry per CDR3 protein. The profile covers fewer than 1.5 million distinct CDR3 sequences, with 42% appearing a single time and 7% to 9% taken by the ten largest. The specimen was blood. These receptors originate from a woman between 18 and 29 years old in good health. Each CDR3 is given with its conserved first and last residue. Each record gives: clone size, V gene, D gene, J gene, CDR3 protein, CDR3 DNA. A D gene is named only where the DNA matches it firmly. For some rows the clone size is stated as once, few or many, or as a class when expanded; others skip it.

NA,TRBV25-1,TRBD2,TRBJ2-7,CASGSPGGYEQYF,TGTGCCAGCGGATCACCGGGGGGCTACGAGCAGTACTTC
NA,TRBV20-1,NA,TRBJ2-5,CSARDYQETQYF,TGCAGTGCTAGGGACTACCAAGAGACCCAGTACTTC
NA,TRBV20-1,NA,TRBJ2-5,CSARDRVLQETQYF,TGCAGTGCTAGAGACCGGGTGCTGCAAGAGACCCAGTACTTC
once,TRBV28,NA,TRBJ1-2,CASSSPLRDISVPNYGYTF,TGTGCCAGCAGCTCTCCCCTCCGGGACATCTCTGTACCTAACTATGGCTACACCTTC
once,TRBV2,TRBD1,TRBJ2-5,CACKTGGETQYF,TGTGCCTGCAAGACAGGGGGAGAGACCCAGTACTTC
NA,TRBV24-1,NA,TRBJ2-3,CATSDGNLPDTQYF,TGTGCCACCAGTGATGGTAACCTCCCAGATACGCAGTATTTT
NA,TRBV5-1,TRBD1,TRBJ2-5,CASSALPVGTGDQETQYF,TGCGCCAGCAGCGCCTTACCTGTCGGGACAGGGGACCAAGAGACCCAGTACTTC
NA,TRBV27,TRBD2,TRBJ2-1,CASSFRGLARSEVYNEQFF,TGTGCCAGCAGTTTCAGGGGACTAGCGCGCTCCGAGGTCTACAATGAGCAGTTCTTC
NA,TRBV29-1,NA,TRBJ2-3,CSVEDFVGGNTDTQYF,TGCAGCGTTGAAGATTTTGTGGGGGGTAACACAGATACGCAGTATTTT
NA,TRBV12-3/TRBV12-4,NA,TRBJ1-4,CASSLGVTGQTNEKLFF,TGTGCCAGCAGTTTAGGGGTAACAGGCCAAACTAATGAAAAACTGTTTTTT
few,TRBV20-1,TRBD1,TRBJ1-1,CSARTAQGDTEAFF,TGCAGTGCTAGAACAGCACAGGGGGACACTGAAGCTTTCTTT
few,TRBV5-1,NA,TRBJ1-2,CASSLADGVRGYTF,TGCGCCAGCAGCTTGGCGGACGGCGTGCGTGGCTACACCTTC
NA,TRBV7-9,NA,TRBJ1-2,CASSNLVGLGGYTF,TGTGCCAGCAGCAATCTGGTGGGGCTGGGTGGCTACACCTTC
few,TRBV3-1,NA,TRBJ2-7,CASSQDGTGGLSQYF,TGTGCCAGCAGCCAAGACGGGACTGGGGGGTTGTCCCAGTACTTC
once,TRBV21-1,NA,TRBJ1-1,CASVQKGGNNTEAFF,TGTGCCAGCGTCCAAAAAGGGGGAAACAACACTGAAGCTTTCTTT
NA,TRBV7-2,NA,TRBJ2-4,CASSKTTSHSEQYF,TGTGCCAGCAGCAAAACAACTAGCCACAGTGAGCAGTACTTC
few,TRBV5-1,NA,TRBJ1-2,CASSPGRGPLLSYTF,TGCGCCAGCAGCCCGGGCAGGGGTCCCCTGTTAAGCTACACCTTC